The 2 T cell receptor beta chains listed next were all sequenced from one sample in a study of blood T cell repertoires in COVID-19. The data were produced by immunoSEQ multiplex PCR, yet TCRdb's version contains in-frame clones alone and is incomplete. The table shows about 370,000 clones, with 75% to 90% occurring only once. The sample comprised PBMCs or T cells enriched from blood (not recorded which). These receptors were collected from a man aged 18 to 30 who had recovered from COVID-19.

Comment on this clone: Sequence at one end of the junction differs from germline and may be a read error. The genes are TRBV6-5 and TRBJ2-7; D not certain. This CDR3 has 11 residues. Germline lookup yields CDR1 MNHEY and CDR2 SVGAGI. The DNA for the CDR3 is TGTGCCAGCAGTTCCCATAATGAGATTCGGTTC. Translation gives CASSSHNEIRF.

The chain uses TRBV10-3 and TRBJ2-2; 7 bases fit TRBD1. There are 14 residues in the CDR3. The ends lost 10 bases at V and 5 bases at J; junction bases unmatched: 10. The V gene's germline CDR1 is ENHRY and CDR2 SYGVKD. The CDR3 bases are TGTGCCAGCACCCGGGACAGACAAACCGGGGAGCTGTTTTTT. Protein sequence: CASTRDRQTGELFF.